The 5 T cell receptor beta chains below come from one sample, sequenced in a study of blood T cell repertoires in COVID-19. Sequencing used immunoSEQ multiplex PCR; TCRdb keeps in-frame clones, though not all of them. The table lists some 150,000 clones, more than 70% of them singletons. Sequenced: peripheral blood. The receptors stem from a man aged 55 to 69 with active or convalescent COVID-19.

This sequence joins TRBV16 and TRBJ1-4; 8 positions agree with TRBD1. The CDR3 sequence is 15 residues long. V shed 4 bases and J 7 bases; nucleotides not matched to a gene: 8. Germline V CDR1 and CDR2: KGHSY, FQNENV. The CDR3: CASSPGQGGVEKLFF. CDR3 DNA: TGTGCCAGCAGCCCCGGACAGGGAGGGGTTGAAAAACTGTTTTTT.

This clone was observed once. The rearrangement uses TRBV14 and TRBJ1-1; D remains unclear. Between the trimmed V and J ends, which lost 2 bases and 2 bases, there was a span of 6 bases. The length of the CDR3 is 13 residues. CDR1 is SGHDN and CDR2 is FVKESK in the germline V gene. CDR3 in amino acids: CASSQSINTEAFF. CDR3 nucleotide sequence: TGTGCCAGCAGCCAATCAATTAACACTGAAGCTTTCTTT.

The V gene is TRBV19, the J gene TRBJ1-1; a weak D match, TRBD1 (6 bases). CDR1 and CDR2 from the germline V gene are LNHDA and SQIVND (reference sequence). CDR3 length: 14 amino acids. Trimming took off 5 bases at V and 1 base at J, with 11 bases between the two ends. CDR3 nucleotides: TGTGCCAGTAGTGTAACAGGGACGAACACTGAAGCTTTCTTT. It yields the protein CASSVTGTNTEAFF.

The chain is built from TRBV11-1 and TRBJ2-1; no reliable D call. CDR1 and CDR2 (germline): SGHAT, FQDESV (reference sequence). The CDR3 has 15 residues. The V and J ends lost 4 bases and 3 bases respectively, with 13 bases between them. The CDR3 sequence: CASSSGAARYNEQFF. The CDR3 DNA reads TGTGCCAGCAGCTCCGGCGCGGCTCGCTACAATGAGCAGTTCTTC.

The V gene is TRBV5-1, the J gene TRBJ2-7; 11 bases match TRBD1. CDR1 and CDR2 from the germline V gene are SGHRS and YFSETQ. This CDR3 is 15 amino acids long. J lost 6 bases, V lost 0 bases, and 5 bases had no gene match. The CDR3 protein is CASSLAGQGVGEQYF. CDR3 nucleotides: TGCGCCAGCAGCTTGGCGGGACAGGGGGTAGGCGAGCAGTACTTC.